Following are 20 T cell receptor beta chains from one sample sequenced in a study of low-dose radiotherapy and immunotherapy resistance in tumors (dated by TCRdb to about 2022). Sequencer: Illumina HiSeq 2500. First-strand cDNA was synthesized with Superscript III and a set of TRAV- and TRBV-specific primers, covering both TCRalpha and TCRbeta chains. TCRs were amplified with Phusion for around 20 PCR cycles, with a constant-region primer paired with the adapter attached to the V primers. TCRdb cleaned the public reads at Q25 with fastp, built clones with MiXCR and kept in-frame beta chains. Here each entry gathers all rows of one CDR3 protein and keeps the most common genes and DNA. For this sample there are tens of thousands of distinct CDR3 sequences; less than 25% appear just once. 5.7% of the sample goes to the ten largest clones. According to the study, the label for this sample's time point signals: before trial treatment.

This sample comprised PBMCs, obtained before treatment. All receptors come from a male donor with prostate cancer.

In its sample, this clonotype was seen many times. The chain links TRBV9 to TRBJ1-2; the match to TRBD1 covers 9 bases. The length of the CDR3 is 15 residues. Germline loops: CDR1 SGDLS, CDR2 YYNGEE. V was pared by 3 bases and J by 6 bases, with 9 bases of the junction left unmatched. As DNA, the CDR3 is TGTGCCAGCAGCGCCCGGGACAGGGAAAGAAATGGCTACACCTTC. The encoded protein is CASSARDRERNGYTF.

On this clonotype itself: A read error likely explains this, since a far larger clone differs by one base. The chain is built from TRBV26 and TRBJ2-3; the D call of TRBD2 is as the table states it, not checked on the DNA. TRBV26 is tagged as a pseudogene. The CDR3 is 12 amino acids. The CDR3 region is CTSSEISGKQYF. In nucleotides, the CDR3 is TGTACCAGCAGTGAGATTAGCGGGAAGCAGTATTTT.

This clonotype was counted between two and nine times. CDR3 residues: CASKWDRAGEQYF. CDR3 in DNA: TGTGCCAGCAAATGGGACAGGGCTGGCGAGCAGTACTTC. The gene calls are TRBV2 and TRBJ2-7, with TRBD1 matching over 9 bases. V lost 7 bases, J lost 6 bases, and 7 bases stayed unmatched. The CDR3 is 13 amino acids. Germline V lookup: CDR1 SNHLY, CDR2 FYNNEI.

This clonotype was picked up one time. The rearrangement uses TRBV4-3 and TRBJ2-5; D possibly corresponds to TRBD2 (5 bases). The germline CDR1 and CDR2 sequences are LGHNA and YSLEER. The CDR3 is 15 amino acids. V was cut by 0 bases and J by 2 bases, with 10 bases left in between. The CDR3 loop reads CASSQDQRVQETQYF. The CDR3 coding sequence is TGCGCCAGCAGCCAAGATCAGAGGGTACAAGAGACCCAGTACTTC.

This clonotype has a count of ten or more. This chain joins TRBV5-8 and TRBJ2-7, with 7 bases that match TRBD2. The CDR3 runs to 17 residues. The V and J ends lost 0 bases and 2 bases, in that order; junction bases with no gene match: 11. CDR1 and CDR2 from the germline V gene are SGHTS and YDEGEE. CDR3 nucleotides: TGTGCCAGCAGCTTGGACAGGTCGGGACTACCGCCCTACGAGCAGTACTTC. Translated: CASSLDRSGLPPYEQYF.

J is TRBJ2-7 and V is TRBV24-1; 9 bases line up with TRBD1. With 6 bases clipped from V and 6 bases from J, the junction kept 8 bases outside the gene matches. This CDR3 comprises 14 residues. The germline V gene encodes CDR1 KGHDR and CDR2 SFDVKD. CDR3 amino acids: CATSPGTGSFEQYF. The CDR3 DNA reads TGTGCCACCAGTCCAGGGACAGGGAGTTTCGAGCAGTACTTC.

This clonotype was counted many times. The chain combines TRBV14 with TRBJ2-7, with a possible D match to TRBD2 (5 bases). CDR3 length: 14 amino acids. CDR1 and CDR2 from the germline V gene are SGHDN and FVKESK. Trimming removed 0 bases at V and 6 bases at J, with 12 bases between. The CDR3 sequence: CASSQDRGVSEQYF. The CDR3 region has the DNA TGTGCCAGCAGCCAAGATCGGGGAGTAAGCGAGCAGTACTTC.

The table lists this clonotype with many counts. The V call is TRBV27, the J call TRBJ1-5; 9 bases match TRBD1. V was pared by 6 bases and J by 2 bases, with 8 bases of the junction left unmatched. The CDR3 runs 16 residues. CDR1 and CDR2 from the germline V gene are MNHEY and SMNVEV (reference sequence). The CDR3: CASRSDRGSGNQPQHF. DNA for the CDR3: TGTGCCAGCAGATCGGACAGGGGATCGGGCAATCAGCCCCAGCATTTT.

The sample holds many counts of this clonotype. The chain couples TRBV28 to TRBJ2-7, with TRBD1 matching 8 bases. The CDR3 loop spans 13 amino acids. Trimming at V came to 6 bases and at J to 3 bases, leaving 4 bases not matched to a gene. Germline CDR1 reads MDHEN; CDR2 reads SYDVKM. The DNA of the CDR3 is TGTGCCAGCAGGACAGGGGCTATCTACGAGCAGTACTTC. This encodes CASRTGAIYEQYF.

This clonotype came up many times. The chain is built from TRBV6-2 or TRBV6-3 and TRBJ1-5, with 9 bases fitting TRBD1. This CDR3 is 15 amino acids long. Germline values: CDR1 MNHEY, CDR2 SVGEGT. The CDR3 DNA sequence: TGTGCTTTGGCAAAGGGGACAGGGTTCAATCAGCCCCAGCATTTT. Encoded protein: CALAKGTGFNQPQHF.

This clonotype was counted many times. The chain recombines TRBV20-1 with TRBJ2-5; D unresolved. The CDR3 has 14 residues. Trimming removed 0 bases from V and 3 bases from J, with 11 bases in between. Germline V gene data show CDR1 as DFQATT and CDR2 as SNEGSKA (reference sequence). CDR3 protein: CSARDRMGKETQYF. The CDR3 DNA is TGCAGTGCTAGAGATCGTATGGGTAAAGAGACCCAGTACTTC.

This clonotype is a singleton in its sample. One end of the junction is discordant with germline, which a read error may explain. This chain joins TRBV6-6 and TRBJ2-1, with D possibly matching TRBD2 (5 bases). CDR1 and CDR2 from the germline V gene are MNHNY and SVGAGI (reference sequence). The CDR3 has 12 residues. The CDR3 bases are TGTGCCAGCAGTTACTCGGCGGCTAGCTGGCTCTTC. Protein product: CASSYSAASWLF.

Comment on this clonotype: This likely traces to a read error, being one base from a far larger clone. The chain recombines TRBV6-8 with TRBJ2-7; the D gene is possibly TRBD1 (5 bases). Between the trimmed V and J ends, which lost 0 bases and 4 bases, there was a span of 16 bases. Germline loops: CDR1 MNHGY, CDR2 SAAAGT. This CDR3 has 16 residues. The CDR3 coding sequence is TGTGCCAGCAGTTACTCGAAAGTTGGGGCTACTTACGAGCAGTACTTC. It translates to CASSYSKVGATYEQYF.

This clonotype was observed many times. In nucleotides, the CDR3 is TGTGCCAGCAGCCCCCGGGGGGCAAATGAGCAGTTCTTC. It yields the protein CASSPRGANEQFF. The chain combines TRBV7-9 with TRBJ2-1, with a weak D call TRBD2 (7 bases). The CDR3 sequence is 13 residues long. V lost 5 bases and J 7 bases, leaving 12 bases between the germline ends. Germline V gene data show CDR1 as SEHNR and CDR2 as FQNEAQ (reference sequence).

This clonotype was seen a few times. The rearrangement joins TRBV11-2 to TRBJ1-5, with TRBD1 as a possible D gene (5 bases). CDR1 SGHAT and CDR2 FQNNGV come from the germline V gene. Trimming cost V 5 bases and J 7 bases, with 12 bases left between them. The CDR3 spans 13 residues. CDR3 nucleotide sequence: TGTGCCAGCAGCCCACATTGGGGGCAGCCCCAGCATTTT. Amino acids: CASSPHWGQPQHF.

This clonotype was found a few times. The V and J genes are TRBV6-2 or TRBV6-3 and TRBJ1-2; a weak D match, TRBD1 (5 bases). Germline V gene data show CDR1 as MNHEY and CDR2 as SVGEGT. This CDR3 is built from 17 residues. V was clipped by 2 bases and J by 1 base, with 17 bases between them. The CDR3 here is CASSYLKGTRSNYGYTF. The CDR3 nucleotides are TGTGCCAGCAGTTACCTAAAGGGGACGAGGAGTAACTATGGCTACACCTTC.

A few counts support this clonotype. The genes are TRBV15 and TRBJ2-1; possibly TRBD2 for D (7 bases). CDR3 length: 16 amino acids. V lost 5 bases and J lost 1, with 15 bases in between. Germline-derived CDR1 and CDR2 are LNHNV and YYDKDF (reference sequence). CDR3 nucleotides: TGTGCCACCAGCCCGGGGGGCAGTTGGTCCTACAATGAGCAGTTCTTC. Amino acids: CATSPGGSWSYNEQFF.

This chain uses TRBV27 with TRBJ1-2; 9 bases agree with TRBD1. V gave up 7 bases and J gave up 0 bases; unmatched junction bases: 9. The CDR3 runs to 16 residues. Germline V CDR1 and CDR2: MNHEY, SMNVEV (reference sequence). The CDR3 region has the DNA TGTGCCAGCACCCCTGGACAGGGGAATTCTAACTATGGCTACACCTTC. Protein sequence: CASTPGQGNSNYGYTF.

This clonotype came up a few times. V gene TRBV2 combines with J gene TRBJ1-1; possible D gene TRBD1, 6 bases. V shed 6 bases and J shed 0 bases, with 14 bases lying between them. The CDR3 sequence is 15 residues long. The V gene's germline CDR1 is SNHLY and CDR2 FYNNEI. This CDR3 reads CASSASGQLNTEAFF. The CDR3 DNA reads TGTGCCAGCAGCGCTTCGGGACAACTGAACACTGAAGCTTTCTTT.

This clonotype appeared many times. V is TRBV20-1 and J is TRBJ2-7; perhaps D is TRBD1 or TRBD2 (5 bases each). Trimming took off 2 bases at V and 3 bases at J, with 8 bases between the two ends. Germline V CDR1 and CDR2: DFQATT, SNEGSKA (reference sequence). The CDR3 extends over 12 amino acids. The CDR3 DNA reads TGCAGTGCTAGAATGAGGGGCTACGAGCAGTACTTC. Its protein is CSARMRGYEQYF.